One sample yielded the 6 T cell receptor beta chains listed below, sequenced in a study of blood T cell repertoires in COVID-19. Produced via immunoSEQ multiplex PCR; TCRdb's table is partial and in-frame only. In the table there are roughly 170,000 clones, 70% to 85% of which are singletons. The sample taken for sequencing was peripheral blood. These receptors came from a human donor in a cohort sampled during active COVID-19.

The chain couples TRBV13 to TRBJ2-7, with a tentative D call TRBD1 (6 bases). Germline V CDR1 and CDR2: PRHDT, FYEKMQ (reference sequence). V was cut by 2 bases and J by 2 bases, with 19 bases left in between. CDR3 length: 17 amino acids. The CDR3 loop reads CASSLSGVQYGTYEQYF. DNA of the CDR3: TGTGCCAGCAGCTTATCAGGGGTTCAATACGGGACCTACGAGCAGTACTTC. Variable domain in full (rest from reference TRBV13 and TRBJ2-7): AAGVIQSPRHLIKEKRETATLKCYPIPRHDTVYWYQQGPGQDPQFLISFYEKMQSDKGSIPDRFSAQQFSDYHSELNMSSLELGDSALYFCASSLSGVQYGTYEQYFGPGTRLTVT.

The sample holds one count of this clone. The chain has TRBV7-6 and TRBJ2-1, with TRBD2 matching over 16 bases. The CDR3 sequence is 18 residues long. V shed 5 bases, J shed 4 bases, and the junction held 8 bases outside the gene matches. Per the germline V gene, CDR1 is SGHVS and CDR2 is FNYEAQ. The CDR3 loop is CASSPRGLAGGQYNEQFF. In DNA form, the CDR3 reads TGTGCCAGCAGCCCGAGGGGACTAGCGGGGGGGCAATACAATGAGCAGTTCTTC.

V usage is TRBV6-5 and J usage is TRBJ2-7; the D gene is possibly TRBD1 (6 bases). Between the trimmed V and J ends, which lost 6 bases and 3 bases, there was a span of 15 bases. This CDR3 is built from 14 residues. The germline CDR1 and CDR2 sequences are MNHEY and SVGAGI. CDR3 protein: CASSRAGQNYEQYF. For the CDR3, the DNA is TGTGCCAGCAGCCGAGCCGGACAGAACTACGAGCAGTACTTC.

The chain carries TRBV9 and TRBJ2-3, with 7 bases fitting TRBD2. Germline loops: CDR1 SGDLS, CDR2 YYNGEE. The ends lost 0 bases at V and 1 base at J; junction bases unmatched: 5. CDR3 length: 16 amino acids. As DNA, the CDR3 is TGTGCCAGCAGCGTAGGAGGAGGGAGGGGCACAGATACGCAGTATTTT. This codes for CASSVGGGRGTDTQYF.

The chain couples TRBV6-6 to TRBJ2-7, with D maybe TRBD1 (7 bases). Between the trimmed V and J ends, which lost 4 bases and 7 bases, there was a span of 14 bases. The CDR3 is 13 amino acids. In germline, CDR1 is MNHNY, CDR2 SVGAGI (reference sequence). CDR3 in DNA: TGTGCCAGCAGTTCGACAGGGCGGGGAGAGCAGTACTTC. Translating it yields CASSSTGRGEQYF.

This sequence joins TRBV11-2 and TRBJ2-1; D not certain. The CDR3 runs 15 residues. Between the trimmed V and J ends, which lost 0 bases and 2 bases, there was a span of 8 bases. Germline lookup yields CDR1 SGHAT and CDR2 FQNNGV. CDR3 sequence (DNA): TGTGCCAGCAGCTTAGATTGGGCCGCCTACAATGAGCAGTTCTTC. This codes for CASSLDWAAYNEQFF.